This entry features one T cell receptor beta chain sequence. Its target is not known. The CDR3 length is 15 residues. V lost 2 bases and J lost 0, with 8 bases in between. The germline V gene has CDR1 KGHSH and CDR2 LQKENI. From RNA transcripts, TCR beta CDR3 regions were amplified. Carried out on the TCR CDR3, a first-round RT-PCR used the HTBI primer set. TCRdb itself ran the multiplex PCR reads through MiXCR, one entry per CDR3 protein. The sample has around 690,000 distinct CDR3 sequences, less than 25% seen once. This entry comes from a study of T cells in Graves' hyperthyroidism and ophthalmopathy. Findings and caveats of the study: Most thyroid clonotypes expanded above 0.001 were also detected in blood.

Lactation, pregnancy, other autoimmune disease or uncontrolled infection excluded patients. Together with thyroid ultrasound, orbital computed tomography, serum thyroxine and TRAb, clinical symptoms were used for diagnoses. PBMCs were obtained from approximately 10 ml fresh peripheral blood. The genes are TRBV18 and TRBJ1-3, with D unresolved. The sequenced sample was blood. The receptor was derived from a man aged 25 to 40 with Graves' ophthalmopathy. The CDR3 loop is CASSPSELSGNTIYF. The CDR3 DNA follows: TGTGCCAGCTCACCATCAGAGCTCTCTGGAAACACCATATATTTT.